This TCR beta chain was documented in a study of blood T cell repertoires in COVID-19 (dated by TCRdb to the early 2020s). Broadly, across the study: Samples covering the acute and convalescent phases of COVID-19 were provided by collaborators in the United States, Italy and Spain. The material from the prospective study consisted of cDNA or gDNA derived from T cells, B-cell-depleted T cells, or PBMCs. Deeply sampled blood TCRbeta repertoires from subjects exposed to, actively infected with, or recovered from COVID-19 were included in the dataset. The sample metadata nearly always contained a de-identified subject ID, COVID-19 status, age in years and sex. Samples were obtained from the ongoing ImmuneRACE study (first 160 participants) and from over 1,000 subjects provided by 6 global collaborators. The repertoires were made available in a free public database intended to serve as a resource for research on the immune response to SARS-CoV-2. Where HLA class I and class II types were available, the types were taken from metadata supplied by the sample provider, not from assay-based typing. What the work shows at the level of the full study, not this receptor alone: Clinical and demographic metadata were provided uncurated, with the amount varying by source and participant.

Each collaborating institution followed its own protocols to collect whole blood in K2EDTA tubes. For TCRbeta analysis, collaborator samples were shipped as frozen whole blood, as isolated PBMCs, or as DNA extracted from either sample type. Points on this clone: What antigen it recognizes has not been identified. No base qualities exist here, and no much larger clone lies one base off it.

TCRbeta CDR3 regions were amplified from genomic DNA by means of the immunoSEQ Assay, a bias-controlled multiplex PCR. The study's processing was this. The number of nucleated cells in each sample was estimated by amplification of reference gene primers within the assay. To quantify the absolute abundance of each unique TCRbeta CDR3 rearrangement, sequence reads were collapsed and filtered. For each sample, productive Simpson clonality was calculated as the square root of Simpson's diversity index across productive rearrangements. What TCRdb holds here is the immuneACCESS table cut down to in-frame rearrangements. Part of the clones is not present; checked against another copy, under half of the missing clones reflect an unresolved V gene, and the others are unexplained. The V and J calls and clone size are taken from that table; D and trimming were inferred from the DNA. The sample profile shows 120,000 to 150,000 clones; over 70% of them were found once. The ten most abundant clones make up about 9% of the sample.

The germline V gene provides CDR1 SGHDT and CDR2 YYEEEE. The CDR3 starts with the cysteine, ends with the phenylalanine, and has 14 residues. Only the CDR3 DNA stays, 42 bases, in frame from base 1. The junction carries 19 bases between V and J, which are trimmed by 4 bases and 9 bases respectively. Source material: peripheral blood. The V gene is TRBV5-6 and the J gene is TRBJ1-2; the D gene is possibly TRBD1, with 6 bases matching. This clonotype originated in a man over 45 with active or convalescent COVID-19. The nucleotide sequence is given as TGTGCCAGCAGCCTAGACTGGGGGGGCGAGAGCTACACCTTC. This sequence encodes CASSLDWGGESYTF.